The following is a TCR beta chain sequence with its context. This sample stems from a study of T cell changes during pregnancy in multiple sclerosis. Sequencing used immunoSEQ multiplex PCR; TCRdb keeps in-frame clones, though not all of them. The repertoire includes about 71,000 clones, around 90% of them detected once, and roughly 1.2% sits in the top ten. Germline-derived CDR1 and CDR2 are MGHRA and YSYEKL. Trimming cost V 5 bases and J 5 bases, with 12 bases left between them. The CDR3 sequence is 13 residues long. The chain carries TRBV4-1 and TRBJ2-5; D gene unclear. The source was peripheral blood, collected in the third trimester of pregnancy. This receptor was taken from a female donor with multiple sclerosis, enrolled in a pregnancy study. The CDR3 reads CASSLAHPETQYF. CDR3 nucleotides: TGCGCCAGCAGCTTAGCACACCCGGAGACCCAGTACTTC.